The 5 T cell receptor beta chains below all came from one sample that was sequenced in a study of blood T cell repertoires in COVID-19. The method was immunoSEQ multiplex PCR; TCRdb's version includes in-frame clones alone and lacks a portion of them. In the table there are approximately 97,000 clones, about nine tenths of which are singletons. The sample taken for sequencing was peripheral blood. The receptors derive from a man between 60 and 70 years old with acute or convalescent COVID-19.

The chain carries TRBV6-6 and TRBJ1-4; 11 bases are shared with TRBD1. Germline loops: CDR1 MNHNY, CDR2 SVGAGI (reference sequence). J lost 0 bases, V lost 5 bases, and 5 bases had no gene match. The CDR3 runs 17 residues. This CDR3 is CASSLRTGGTTNEKLFF. DNA of the CDR3: TGTGCCAGCAGTCTACGGACAGGGGGCACAACTAATGAAAAACTGTTTTTT.

This clone was detected once. The rearrangement joins TRBV12-5 to TRBJ2-3; a weak D match, TRBD1 (5 bases). The CDR3 runs to 14 residues. V was trimmed by 2 bases and J by 8 bases, leaving 14 bases between them. Germline lookup yields CDR1 LGHNT and CDR2 FRNRAP. The CDR3 loop reads CASGLLRGHATQYF. The CDR3 DNA reads TGTGCTAGTGGTTTGCTAAGGGGCCACGCTACGCAGTATTTT.

This chain uses TRBV29-1 with TRBJ2-3, with D possibly being TRBD2 (7 bases). Germline V gives CDR1 SQVTM, CDR2 ANQGSEA. V lost 2 bases and J lost 6, with 12 bases in between. The CDR3 consists of 13 residues. The CDR3 reads CSVERGAEDTQYF. DNA of the CDR3: TGCAGCGTTGAACGGGGGGCAGAGGATACGCAGTATTTT.

The V and J genes are TRBV6-1 and TRBJ1-4, with 9 nucleotides matching TRBD1. This CDR3 is 16 amino acids long. J was trimmed by 4 bases and V by 1 base; bases with no gene match: 4. In germline, CDR1 is MNHNS, CDR2 SASEGT. CDR3 in amino acids: CASSEVTGQGNEKLFF. The CDR3 nucleotides read TGTGCCAGCAGTGAAGTTACGGGACAGGGTAATGAAAAACTGTTTTTT.

CDR3 amino acids: CASRPGLLSSYEQYF. The CDR3 DNA follows: TGTGCCAGCAGACCGGGACTTCTTAGCTCCTACGAGCAGTACTTC. The rearrangement joins TRBV5-4 to TRBJ2-7; tentatively, D is TRBD2 (6 bases). V lost 5 bases to trimming and J lost 0 bases, with 15 bases between them. The germline CDR1 and CDR2 sequences are SGHNT and YYREEE (reference sequence). The CDR3 is made up of 15 amino acids. Supplemented by reference TRBV5-4 and TRBJ2-7, the full variable domain reads ETGVTQSPTHLIKTRGQQVTLRCSSQSGHNTVSWYQQALGQGPQFIFQYYREEENGRGNFPPRFSGLQFPNYSSELNVNALELDDSALYLCASRPGLLSSYEQYFGPGTRLTVT.